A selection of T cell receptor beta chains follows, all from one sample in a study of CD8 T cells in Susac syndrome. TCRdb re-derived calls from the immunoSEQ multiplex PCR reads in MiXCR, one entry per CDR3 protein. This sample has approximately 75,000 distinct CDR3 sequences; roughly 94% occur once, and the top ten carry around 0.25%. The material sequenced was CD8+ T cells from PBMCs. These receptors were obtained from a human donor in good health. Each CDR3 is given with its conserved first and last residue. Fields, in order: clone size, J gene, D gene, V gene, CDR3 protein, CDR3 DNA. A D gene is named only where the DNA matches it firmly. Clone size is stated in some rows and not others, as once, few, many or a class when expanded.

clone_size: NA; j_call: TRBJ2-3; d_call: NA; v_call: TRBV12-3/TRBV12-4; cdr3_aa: CASSFGGGYTDTQYF; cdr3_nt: TGTGCCAGCAGTTTCGGTGGCGGCTACACAGATACGCAGTATTTT
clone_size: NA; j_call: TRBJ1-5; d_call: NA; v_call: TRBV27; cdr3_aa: CASSLNRNQPQHF; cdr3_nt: TGTGCCAGCAGTTTAAACAGGAATCAGCCCCAGCATTTT
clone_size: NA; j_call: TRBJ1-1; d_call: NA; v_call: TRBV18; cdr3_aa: CASSPPISGEAFF; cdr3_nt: TGTGCCAGCTCACCACCGATTTCAGGAGAAGCTTTCTTT
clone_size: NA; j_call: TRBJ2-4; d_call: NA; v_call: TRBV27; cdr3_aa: CASRLGTADLAKNIQYF; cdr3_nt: TGTGCCAGCAGGTTAGGGACTGCAGACCTAGCCAAAAACATTCAGTACTTC
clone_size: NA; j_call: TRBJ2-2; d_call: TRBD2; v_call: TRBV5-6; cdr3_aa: CASSTWTSGVGELFF; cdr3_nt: TGTGCCAGCAGCACTTGGACTAGCGGGGTCGGGGAGCTGTTTTTT
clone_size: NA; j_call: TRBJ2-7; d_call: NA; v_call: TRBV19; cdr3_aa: CASSPYPGEQYF; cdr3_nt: TGTGCCAGTAGCCCCTACCCCGGGGAGCAGTACTTC
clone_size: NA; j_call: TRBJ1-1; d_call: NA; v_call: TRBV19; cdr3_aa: CASSAYGQQNTEAFF; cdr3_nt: TGTGCCAGTAGTGCTTATGGACAGCAGAACACTGAAGCTTTCTTT
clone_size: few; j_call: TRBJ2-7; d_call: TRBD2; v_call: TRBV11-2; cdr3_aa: CASSLDRGGEQYF; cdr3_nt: TGTGCCAGCAGCTTAGACCGGGGGGGGGAGCAGTACTTC
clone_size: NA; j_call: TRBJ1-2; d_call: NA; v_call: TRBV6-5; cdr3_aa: CASSYSRWGRGASYTF; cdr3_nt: TGTGCCAGCAGTTACTCTCGGTGGGGACGAGGGGCTAGCTACACCTTC
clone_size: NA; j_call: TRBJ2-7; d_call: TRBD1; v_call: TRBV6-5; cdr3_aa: CASSYSGGEVSYEQYF; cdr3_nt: TGTGCCAGCAGTTACTCAGGGGGCGAGGTTTCCTACGAGCAGTACTTC
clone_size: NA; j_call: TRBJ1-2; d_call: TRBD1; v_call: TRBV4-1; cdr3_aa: CASSQGGQNVIYGYTF; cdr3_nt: TGCGCCAGCAGCCAAGGGGGACAGAACGTAATCTATGGCTACACCTTC
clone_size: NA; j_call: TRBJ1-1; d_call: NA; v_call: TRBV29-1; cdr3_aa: CSVETGTTEAFF; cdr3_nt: TGCAGCGTTGAAACCGGGACAACTGAAGCTTTCTTT
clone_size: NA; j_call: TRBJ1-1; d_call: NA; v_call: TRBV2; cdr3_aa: CASTQVPNTEAFF; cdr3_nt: TGTGCCAGCACTCAGGTCCCGAACACTGAAGCTTTCTTT
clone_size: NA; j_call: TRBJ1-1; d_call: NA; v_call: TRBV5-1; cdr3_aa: CASSLERGNTEAFF; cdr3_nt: TGCGCCAGCAGCTTGGAAAGGGGGAACACTGAAGCTTTCTTT
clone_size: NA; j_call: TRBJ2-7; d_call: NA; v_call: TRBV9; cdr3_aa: CASSPLTADYEQYF; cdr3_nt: TGTGCCAGCAGCCCACTGACCGCCGACTACGAGCAGTACTTC
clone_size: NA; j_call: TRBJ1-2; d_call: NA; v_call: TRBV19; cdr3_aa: CASGKGEIYGYTF; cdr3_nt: TGTGCCAGTGGGAAAGGGGAGATCTATGGCTACACCTTC
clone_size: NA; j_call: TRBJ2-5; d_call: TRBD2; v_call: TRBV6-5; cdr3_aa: CASSTSAPGTQYF; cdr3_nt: TGTGCCAGCAGTACTAGCGCTCCGGGGACCCAGTACTTC
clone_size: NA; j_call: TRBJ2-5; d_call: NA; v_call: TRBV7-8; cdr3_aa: CASSQGRGPQETQYF; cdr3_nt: TGTGCCAGCAGCCAAGGGCGGGGACCTCAAGAGACCCAGTACTTC
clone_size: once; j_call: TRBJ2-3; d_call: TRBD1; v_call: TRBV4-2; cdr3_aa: CASSQVDRGGLDTQYF; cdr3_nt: TGTGCCAGCAGCCAAGTTGACAGGGGGGGGTTAGATACGCAGTATTTT
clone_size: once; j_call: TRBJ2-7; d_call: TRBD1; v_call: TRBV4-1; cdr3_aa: CASSLPGQGYEQYF; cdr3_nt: TGCGCCAGCAGCCTCCCGGGACAGGGTTACGAGCAGTACTTC